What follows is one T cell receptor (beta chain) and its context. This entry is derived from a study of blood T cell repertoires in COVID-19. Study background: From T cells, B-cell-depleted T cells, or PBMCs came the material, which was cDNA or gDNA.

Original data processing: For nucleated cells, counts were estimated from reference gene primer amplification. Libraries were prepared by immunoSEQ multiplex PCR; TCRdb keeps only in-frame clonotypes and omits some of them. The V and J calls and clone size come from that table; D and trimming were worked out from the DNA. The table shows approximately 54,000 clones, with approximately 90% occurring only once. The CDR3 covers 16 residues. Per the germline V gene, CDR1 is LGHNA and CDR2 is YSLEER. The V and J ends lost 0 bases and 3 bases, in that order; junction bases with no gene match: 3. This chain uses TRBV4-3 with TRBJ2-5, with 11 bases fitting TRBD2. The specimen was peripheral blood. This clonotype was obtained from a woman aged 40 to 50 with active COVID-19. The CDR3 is CASSQELAGEKETQYF. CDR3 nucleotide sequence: TGCGCCAGCAGCCAAGAACTAGCGGGGGAGAAAGAGACCCAGTACTTC.